This T cell receptor (beta chain) was observed in a study of blood T cells in healthy people across ages. Primers used in a second PCR of roughly 6 to 11 cycles were a sample-barcoded 5' primer and a J-beta primer mix. One entry per CDR3 protein results from TCRdb running MiXCR on the 5' RACE reads. The sample comprises around 990,000 distinct CDR3 sequences, about two fifths of which are singletons, and about an eighth rests with the top ten. This receptor was identified in a man younger than 35 in good health. Sequencing was done on a sample of blood.

The CDR3 nucleotides read TGTGCCACCAGCAGGGGGCCGGACAGCCGACTACAAGAGACCCAGTACTTC. It translates to CATSRGPDSRLQETQYF. The gene calls are TRBV15 and TRBJ2-5, with a weak D call TRBD1 (6 bases). Germline-derived CDR1 and CDR2 are LNHNV and YYDKDF (reference sequence). This CDR3 spans 17 amino acids. V lost 3 bases and J lost 2, with 19 bases in between.